This T cell receptor beta chain derives from a study of OX40 agonist ivuxolimab in advanced cancers. Whole-study context: Patients were dosed with the agonistic anti-OX40 (CD134) antibody ivuxolimab.

This CDR3 has 15 amino acids. Trimming stripped 3 bases from V and 0 bases from J, with 12 bases between. Per germline, CDR1 GTSNPN and CDR2 SVGIG (reference sequence). Generated by immunoSEQ multiplex PCR, the TCRdb table keeps only in-frame clones and is missing some. The repertoire holds 83,000 or so clones, with just over 85% as singletons. Study-level results: In the 0.1-3.0 mg/kg groups, partial responders showed among the lowest expansion. Antigen specificity was not determined for the expanded peripheral T cells.

A word on this clone: Its antigen is not known.

This TCR was recovered from an adult with an advanced solid tumor such as melanoma, head and neck, liver or kidney cancer. J is TRBJ1-3 and V is TRBV30, with D maybe TRBD1 (6 bases). Sequencing was performed on CD4+ or CD8+ T cells sorted from blood, taken in a trial of the OX40 agonist ivuxolimab. The CDR3 coding sequence is TGTGCCTGGAGGCCAGGACAGAGCTCTGGAAACACCATATATTTT. Translating it yields CAWRPGQSSGNTIYF.